This TCR beta chain was sequenced for a study of T cells in Graves' hyperthyroidism and ophthalmopathy. TCR beta CDR3 regions were amplified from RNA transcripts. The HTBI primer set drove a first-round RT-PCR of the TCR CDR3. TCRdb ran MiXCR on the multiplex PCR reads and lists one entry per CDR3 protein. The sample includes fewer than 350,000 distinct CDR3 sequences, around a sixth of them seen just once. The hyperthyroidism patients had all been newly diagnosed, and their disease duration was under 2 months. Their ages ranged from 18 to 65 years. Exclusions: uncontrolled infection, other autoimmune disease, pregnancy, lactation. The length of the CDR3 is 13 residues. Germline V lookup: CDR1 SGHRS, CDR2 YFSETQ. Trimming removed 5 bases from V and 2 bases from J, with 9 bases in between.

Sequencing was done on a sample of blood. The receptor's source is a woman in her 50s with Graves' hyperthyroidism. V is TRBV5-1 and J is TRBJ2-3; D remains unclear. The CDR3 DNA sequence: TGCGCCAGCAGGCGAAGCTTCACAGATACGCAGTATTTT. It translates to CASRRSFTDTQYF.